These T cell receptor beta chains were read from a single sample in a study of blood T cell repertoires in COVID-19. The table came from immunoSEQ multiplex PCR; TCRdb's copy has only in-frame clones and leaves some out. The repertoire holds about 380,000 clones, with more than 75% as singletons. The sequencing sample was made of PBMCs or T cells enriched from blood (not recorded which). Every receptor here comes from a woman aged 18-29 years who had recovered from COVID-19. Each CDR3 is given with its conserved first and last residue. A D gene is named only where the DNA matches it firmly. Only some rows state a clone size, as once, few, many or a class for expanded clones.

d_call j_call v_call cdr3_length clone_size cdr3_aa cdr3_nt
NA TRBJ1-2 TRBV11-1 14 once CASSLVSGNYGYTF TGTGCCAGCAGCTTAGTCTCGGGGAACTATGGCTACACCTTC
NA TRBJ1-1 TRBV5-4 14 once CASSPTSVNTEAFF TGTGCCAGCAGCCCGACTTCAGTGAACACTGAAGCTTTCTTT
TRBD1 TRBJ1-2 TRBV7-2 16 NA CASSRGPGQGMGGYTF TGTGCCAGCAGCCGGGGGCCAGGACAGGGGATGGGAGGCTACACCTTC
NA TRBJ1-1 TRBV19 14 few CASRSQGWNTEAFF TGTGCCAGTAGGAGCCAGGGATGGAACACTGAAGCTTTCTTT
NA TRBJ1-6 TRBV11-2 16 NA CASSLHSGQRNSPLHF TGTGCCAGCAGCCTCCACTCTGGGCAGCGGAATTCACCCCTCCACTTT
NA TRBJ1-5 TRBV2 14 NA CASSARDSNQPQHF TGTGCCAGCAGTGCTAGAGATAGCAATCAGCCCCAGCATTTT
NA TRBJ2-5 TRBV7-9 13 NA CASSPPAEETQYF TGTGCCAGCAGCCCCCCCGCGGAGGAGACCCAGTACTTC
NA TRBJ1-1 TRBV25-1 15 NA CASSESGKENTEAFF TGTGCCAGCAGTGAATCGGGGAAAGAGAACACTGAAGCTTTCTTT
TRBD1 TRBJ1-5 TRBV19 18 NA CASSIDLRQGYSNQPQHF TGTGCCAGTAGTATAGATTTGCGACAGGGTTATAGCAATCAGCCCCAGCATTTT
TRBD1 TRBJ1-2 TRBV3-1/TRBV3-2 14 NA CASSQENRGRGYTF TGTGCCAGCAGCCAAGAGAACAGGGGACGCGGCTACACCTTC
TRBD1 TRBJ1-1 TRBV5-1 14 few CASSWDRMNTEAFF TGCGCCAGCAGCTGGGACAGGATGAACACTGAAGCTTTCTTT